This is a list of T cell receptor beta chains from one sample in a study of blood T cell repertoires in COVID-19. TCRdb keeps only in-frame clones here, not all; method: immunoSEQ multiplex PCR. The table records under 250,000 clones, about 85% of them present only once. The sample taken for sequencing was peripheral blood. These receptors originate from a middle-aged man with acute or convalescent COVID-19. CDR3s include the opening cysteine and the closing phenylalanine or tryptophan. The order of the fields is V gene, J gene, CDR3 protein.

>TRBV4-1|TRBJ2-2
CASSQEVGGNTGELFF
>TRBV7-3|TRBJ1-1
CASSQGLRDTEAFF
>TRBV13|TRBJ1-6
CASSRDSYNSPLHF
>TRBV11-3|TRBJ1-1
CASSQGGNTEAFF
>TRBV18|TRBJ2-3
CASSPRLASTDTQYF
>TRBV5-1|TRBJ2-6
CASSILQGGSGANVLTF
>TRBV7-8|TRBJ2-7
CASSIAGGLYEQYF
>TRBV7-9|TRBJ2-3
CASSLTSVSTDTQYF
>TRBV2|TRBJ1-4
CATQGFNEKLFF
>TRBV5-1|TRBJ2-1
CASSEQGNEQFF